One sample yielded the 14 T cell receptor beta chains listed below, sequenced in a study of blood T cell repertoires in COVID-19. The assay was immunoSEQ multiplex PCR, and TCRdb's table has in-frame clones only and misses some. The sample carries 350,000 or so clones, roughly 86% recorded once. The sample was PBMCs or T cells enriched from blood (not recorded which). These receptor sequences come from a woman aged 25 to 39 who had been exposed to COVID-19.

The chain links TRBV9 to TRBJ1-3; D might be TRBD1 (5 bases). Germline V lookup: CDR1 SGDLS, CDR2 YYNGEE. This CDR3 is 17 amino acids long. Trimming took off 4 bases at V and 0 bases at J, with 17 bases between the two ends. The CDR3 reads CASSPIGQGHSGNTIYF. The CDR3 coding sequence is TGTGCCAGCAGCCCCATAGGGCAGGGCCACTCTGGAAACACCATATATTTT.

This clone was picked up a small number of times. V is TRBV7-6 and J is TRBJ1-4; 10 nucleotides agree with TRBD1. Trimming removed 2 bases from V and 7 bases from J; junction bases left unmatched: 7. Germline V CDR1 and CDR2: SGHVS, FNYEAQ. The CDR3 covers 16 residues. CDR3 coding DNA: TGTGCCAGCAGCTTAAACTCCGGACAGGGGGGTGAAAAACTGTTTTTT. Encoded protein: CASSLNSGQGGEKLFF.

The V call is TRBV7-9, the J call TRBJ1-1, with 7 bases identical to TRBD1. V shed 5 bases, J shed 2 bases, and the junction held 5 bases outside the gene matches. Germline assignment: CDR1 SEHNR and CDR2 FQNEAQ (reference sequence). There are 14 residues in the CDR3. The CDR3 sequence: CASSPWDRNTEAFF. As DNA, the CDR3 is TGTGCCAGCAGCCCATGGGACAGAAACACTGAAGCTTTCTTT.

The gene calls are TRBV7-6 and TRBJ1-1; no clear D. The CDR3 loop spans 13 amino acids. The germline V gene has CDR1 SGHVS and CDR2 FNYEAQ. Trimming stripped 6 bases from V and 1 base from J, with 9 bases between. CDR3 bases: TGTGCCAGCAGTAAGACTGGGAACACTGAAGCTTTCTTT. Translation: CASSKTGNTEAFF.

This clone came up once. Within the sample, other DNA sequences also encode this same CDR3. The chain couples TRBV19 to TRBJ2-1, with 13 bases identical to TRBD2. Germline CDR1 is LNHDA and CDR2 is SQIVND (reference sequence). Trimming took 6 bases from V and 7 from J; bases not matched to a gene: 0. This CDR3 comprises 13 residues. The CDR3 here is CASRLAGGNEQFF. For the CDR3, the DNA is TGTGCCAGTAGACTAGCGGGAGGGAATGAGCAGTTCTTC. The variable domain in full, completed from reference TRBV19 and TRBJ2-1, reads DGGITQSPKYLFRKEGQNVTLSCEQNLNHDAMYWYRQDPGQGLRLIYYSQIVNDFQKGDIAEGYSVSREKKESFPLTVTSAQKNPTAFYLCASRLAGGNEQFFGPGTRLTVL.

The chain's CDR3 is CASSYAHNAYEQYF. The CDR3 DNA follows: TGTGCCAGCAGTTACGCCCACAATGCCTACGAGCAGTACTTC. This chain joins TRBV6-5 and TRBJ2-7; D uncertain. The CDR3 length is 14 residues. Trimming took off 2 bases at V and 2 bases at J, with 10 bases between the two ends. Germline V gives CDR1 MNHEY, CDR2 SVGAGI.

This clone was counted a single time. J is TRBJ2-3 and V is TRBV11-2; 9 nucleotides agree with TRBD1. V dropped 2 bases and J dropped 3; count of bases not matched to a gene: 3. Germline V gene lookup returns CDR1 SGHAT and CDR2 FQNNGV. The CDR3 runs 15 residues. CDR3 sequence (DNA): TGTGCCAGCAGCTTAACGGACAGGGGTACAGATACGCAGTATTTT. As protein: CASSLTDRGTDTQYF.

The chain employs TRBV5-1 and TRBJ1-1, with 7 bases fitting TRBD1. Unmatched junction bases numbered 6, after V lost 0 bases and J lost 4 bases. This CDR3 is 15 amino acids long. Germline CDR1 is SGHRS and CDR2 is YFSETQ. CDR3 protein: CASSLGQGRGTEAFF. The CDR3 DNA follows: TGCGCCAGCAGCTTGGGACAGGGCAGGGGCACTGAAGCTTTCTTT.

The CDR3 DNA sequence: TGCGCCAGCAGCCTATTGCCCCCGGGGACAGGGAGTTCACCCCTCCACTTT. This gives the protein CASSLLPPGTGSSPLHF. The gene calls are TRBV5-1 and TRBJ1-6; 9 nucleotides match TRBD1. There are 17 residues in the CDR3. Germline assignment: CDR1 SGHRS and CDR2 YFSETQ. With V trimmed by 4 bases and J by 9 bases, 14 bases remained unmatched. Full variable domain (remainder filled in from reference TRBV5-1 and TRBJ1-6): KAGVTQTPRYLIKTRGQQVTLSCSPISGHRSVSWYQQTPGQGLQFLFEYFSETQRNKGNFPGRFSGRQFSNSRSEMNVSTLELGDSALYLCASSLLPPGTGSSPLHFGNGTRLTVT.

J is TRBJ2-1 and V is TRBV28; no clear D. V was pared by 3 bases and J by 3 bases, with 9 bases between. The germline V gene encodes CDR1 MDHEN and CDR2 SYDVKM. This CDR3 is 14 amino acids long. DNA for the CDR3: TGTGCCAGCAGTTTTTCAGGATACTACAATGAGCAGTTCTTC. This codes for CASSFSGYYNEQFF.

The chain joins TRBV19 to TRBJ2-1; D may be TRBD1 (5 bases). Germline CDR1 reads LNHDA; CDR2 reads SQIVND (reference sequence). This CDR3 comprises 15 residues. Trimming took off 10 bases at V and 0 bases at J, with 16 bases between the two ends. CDR3 sequence (DNA): TGTGCCACGCATCAAGGACAAGCCTCCTACAATGAGCAGTTCTTC. Encoded protein: CATHQGQASYNEQFF.

CDR3 protein: CASRHTPGQGAYGYTF. DNA of the CDR3: TGTGCCAGCAGACATACCCCAGGGCAGGGGGCTTATGGCTACACCTTC. The V gene is TRBV3-1 (or the pseudogene TRBV3-2), the J gene TRBJ1-2, with 8 positions matching TRBD1. Trimming took 6 bases from V and 5 from J; bases not matched to a gene: 14. CDR3 length: 16 amino acids. CDR1 is LGHDT, CDR2 YNNKEL, per germline (reference sequence).

The rearrangement uses TRBV11-1 and TRBJ1-1; 8 bases align to TRBD1. Germline V gives CDR1 SGHAT, CDR2 FQDESV (reference sequence). The CDR3 runs 15 residues. V trimming: 5 bases; J trimming: 0 bases; junction bases outside the gene matches: 5. CDR3 DNA sequence: TGTGCCAGCAGCCTAGGGGACAGGATGAACACTGAAGCTTTCTTT. Amino acid sequence: CASSLGDRMNTEAFF.

This chain uses TRBV10-3 with TRBJ1-1; 7 bases are a match to TRBD1. The ends lost 5 bases at V and 0 bases at J; junction bases unmatched: 6. Germline V gene data show CDR1 as ENHRY and CDR2 as SYGVKD. There are 15 residues in the CDR3. In DNA, the CDR3 is TGTGCCATCAGTTCGACAGGGCTTTTGAACACTGAAGCTTTCTTT. Translating it yields CAISSTGLLNTEAFF.